This T cell receptor (beta chain) was identified in a study of blood T cell repertoires in COVID-19. Profiled with immunoSEQ multiplex PCR; TCRdb holds only in-frame clones, not every one. The table records 150,000 to 250,000 clones, 65% to 85% of them present only once. V was trimmed by 3 bases and J by 19 bases, leaving 23 bases between them. This CDR3 spans 14 amino acids. In germline, CDR1 is SGHNT, CDR2 YYREEE (reference sequence). The participants were between roughly 18 and 100 years old and came from under 25 US areas. What was sequenced was PBMCs or T cells enriched from blood (not recorded which). The chain has TRBV5-4 and TRBJ1-6, with no clear D. The TCR sequence derives from a man aged 40-49 years who had recovered from COVID-19. CDR3 DNA: TGTGCCAGCAGCTCTCGAGGAGGGTTGGATCCGTCACACTTT. This translates into CASSSRGGLDPSHF.